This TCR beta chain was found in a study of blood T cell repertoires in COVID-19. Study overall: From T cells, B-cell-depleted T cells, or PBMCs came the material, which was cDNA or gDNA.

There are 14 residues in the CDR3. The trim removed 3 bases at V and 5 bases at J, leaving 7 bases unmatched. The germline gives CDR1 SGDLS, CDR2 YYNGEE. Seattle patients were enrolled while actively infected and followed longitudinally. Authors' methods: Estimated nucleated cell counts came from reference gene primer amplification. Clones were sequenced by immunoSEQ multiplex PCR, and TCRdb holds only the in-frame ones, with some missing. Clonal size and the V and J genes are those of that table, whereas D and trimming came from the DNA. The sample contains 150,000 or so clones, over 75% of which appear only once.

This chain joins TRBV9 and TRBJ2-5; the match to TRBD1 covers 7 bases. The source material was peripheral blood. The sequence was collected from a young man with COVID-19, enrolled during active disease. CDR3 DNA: TGTGCCAGCAGCGATTATCAGGGGGATGAGACCCAGTACTTC. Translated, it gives CASSDYQGDETQYF.